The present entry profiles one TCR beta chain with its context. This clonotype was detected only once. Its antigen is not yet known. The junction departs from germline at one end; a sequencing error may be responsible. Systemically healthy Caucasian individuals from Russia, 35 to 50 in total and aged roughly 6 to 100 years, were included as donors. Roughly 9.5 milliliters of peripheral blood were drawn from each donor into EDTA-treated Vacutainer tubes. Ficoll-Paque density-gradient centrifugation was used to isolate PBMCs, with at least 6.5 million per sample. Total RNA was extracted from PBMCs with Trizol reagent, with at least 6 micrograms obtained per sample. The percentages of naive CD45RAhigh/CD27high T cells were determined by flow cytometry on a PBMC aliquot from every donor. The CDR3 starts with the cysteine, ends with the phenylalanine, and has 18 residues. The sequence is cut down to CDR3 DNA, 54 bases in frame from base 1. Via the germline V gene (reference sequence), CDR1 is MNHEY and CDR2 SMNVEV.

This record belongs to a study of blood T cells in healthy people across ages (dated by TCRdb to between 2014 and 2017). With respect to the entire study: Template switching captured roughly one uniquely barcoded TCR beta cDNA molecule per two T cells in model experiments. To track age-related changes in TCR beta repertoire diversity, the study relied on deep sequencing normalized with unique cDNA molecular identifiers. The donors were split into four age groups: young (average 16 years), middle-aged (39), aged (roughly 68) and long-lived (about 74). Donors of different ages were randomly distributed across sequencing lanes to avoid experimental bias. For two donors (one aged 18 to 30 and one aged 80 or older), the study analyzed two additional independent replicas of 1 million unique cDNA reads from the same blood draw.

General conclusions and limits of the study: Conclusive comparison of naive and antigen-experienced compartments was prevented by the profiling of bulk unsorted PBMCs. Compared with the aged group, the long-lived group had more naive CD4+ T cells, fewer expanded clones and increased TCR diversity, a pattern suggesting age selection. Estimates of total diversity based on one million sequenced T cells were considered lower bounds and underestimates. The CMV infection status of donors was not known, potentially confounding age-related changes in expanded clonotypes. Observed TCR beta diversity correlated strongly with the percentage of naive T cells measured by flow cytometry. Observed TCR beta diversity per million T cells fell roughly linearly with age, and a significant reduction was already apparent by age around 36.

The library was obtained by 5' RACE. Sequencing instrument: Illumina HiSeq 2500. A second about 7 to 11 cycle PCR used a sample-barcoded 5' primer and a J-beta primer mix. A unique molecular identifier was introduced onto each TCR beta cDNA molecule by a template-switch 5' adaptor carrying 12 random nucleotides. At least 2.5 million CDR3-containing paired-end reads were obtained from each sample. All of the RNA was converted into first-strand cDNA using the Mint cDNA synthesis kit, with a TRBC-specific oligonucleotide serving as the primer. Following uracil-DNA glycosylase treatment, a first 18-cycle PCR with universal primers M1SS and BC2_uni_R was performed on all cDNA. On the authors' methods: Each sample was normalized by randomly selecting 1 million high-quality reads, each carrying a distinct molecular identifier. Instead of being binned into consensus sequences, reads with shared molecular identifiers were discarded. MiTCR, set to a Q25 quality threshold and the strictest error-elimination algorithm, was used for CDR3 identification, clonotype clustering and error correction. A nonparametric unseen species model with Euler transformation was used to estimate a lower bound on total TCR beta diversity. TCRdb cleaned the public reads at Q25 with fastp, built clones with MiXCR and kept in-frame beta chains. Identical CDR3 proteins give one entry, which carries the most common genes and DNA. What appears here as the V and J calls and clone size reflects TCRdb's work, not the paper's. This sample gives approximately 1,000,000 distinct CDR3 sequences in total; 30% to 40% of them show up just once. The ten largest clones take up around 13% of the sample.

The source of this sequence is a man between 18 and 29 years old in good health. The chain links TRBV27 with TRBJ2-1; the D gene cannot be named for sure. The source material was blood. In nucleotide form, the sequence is TGTGCCGGCAGTTTATTTGGCGCAGCTTCGACCGCCTACAATGAGCAGTTCTTC. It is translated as CAGSLFGAASTAYNEQFF.